Listed here are 14 T cell receptor beta chains from one sample, sequenced in a study of T cell changes during pregnancy in multiple sclerosis. Clones were read by immunoSEQ multiplex PCR, and TCRdb kept only the in-frame ones, dropping some. The sample holds around 45,000 clones, 91% seen once. The specimen comprised CD4+ T cells from peripheral blood mononuclear cells, sampled before pregnancy. The receptors shown here come from a female donor with multiple sclerosis, enrolled in a pregnancy study.

This clone was seen only once. This rearrangement joins TRBV4-3 to TRBJ2-5; TRBD1 is a possible D gene (6 bases). CDR3 length: 16 residues. Germline CDR1 is LGHNA and CDR2 is YSLEER. V was pared by 4 bases and J by 5 bases, with 20 bases between. The CDR3 DNA sequence: TGCGCCAGCAGCCCCTCCGAGGGGGTAGCGAGGGAGACCCAGTACTTC. As protein: CASSPSEGVARETQYF.

This rearrangement joins TRBV6-5 to TRBJ1-4; 7 nucleotides match TRBD1. In germline, CDR1 is MNHEY, CDR2 SVGAGI. J gave up 4 bases and V 5 bases, and 7 bases lay outside the gene matches. The CDR3 totals 15 residues. This CDR3 is CASSARGPLNEKLFF. As DNA, the CDR3 is TGTGCCAGCAGTGCGAGGGGGCCTCTTAATGAAAAACTGTTTTTT.

This chain joins TRBV7-8 and TRBJ2-3, with TRBD1 matching over 8 bases. The CDR3 loop spans 18 amino acids. V shed 4 bases, J shed 5 bases, and the junction held 17 bases outside the gene matches. CDR1 and CDR2 from the germline V gene are SGHVS and FQNEAQ. CDR3 protein: CASSSPTRGQGGIDTQYF. CDR3 coding DNA: TGTGCCAGCAGCTCACCCACCCGAGGACAGGGAGGAATAGATACGCAGTATTTT.

CDR3 in amino acids: CASSIGRGNEKLFF. Written as DNA, the CDR3 is TGTGCCAGTAGTATTGGCAGGGGTAATGAAAAACTGTTTTTT. V usage is TRBV19 and J usage is TRBJ1-4; possibly TRBD1 for D (6 bases). Germline V lookup: CDR1 LNHDA, CDR2 SQIVND (reference sequence). The CDR3 runs to 14 residues. The ends were cut back, 3 bases at V and 4 bases at J, with 9 bases in the middle.

This clone was counted once. CDR3 sequence reads: CASSPQRSGQGLEKLFF. In DNA, the CDR3 is TGTGCCAGCTCACCCCAACGATCGGGACAGGGACTCGAAAAACTGTTTTTT. The chain has TRBV18 and TRBJ1-4, with 9 bases matching TRBD1. V dropped 3 bases and J dropped 8; count of bases not matched to a gene: 13. CDR1 is KGHSH and CDR2 is LQKENI in the germline V gene. The CDR3 length is 17 residues.

The chain links TRBV7-2 to TRBJ1-4; 12 bases fit TRBD1. The CDR3 length is 15 residues. Germline values: CDR1 SGHTA, CDR2 FQGNSA. V shed 5 bases, J shed 8 bases, and the junction held 6 bases outside the gene matches. For the CDR3, the DNA is TGTGCCAGCAGCCAGGGACAGGGGGCTTTGGAAAAACTGTTTTTT. This encodes CASSQGQGALEKLFF.

This chain uses TRBV9 with TRBJ1-3, with a tentative D call TRBD1 (6 bases). CDR1 and CDR2 (germline): SGDLS, YYNGEE. This CDR3 comprises 15 residues. The ends were cut back, 1 base at V and 4 bases at J, with 12 bases in the middle. The CDR3 reads CASSVTGLRGNTIYF. The CDR3, as DNA: TGTGCCAGCAGCGTAACAGGGCTCAGAGGAAACACCATATATTTT.

The V call is TRBV18, the J call TRBJ2-5; 9 nucleotides align to TRBD1. The CDR3 is 15 residues long. Germline V CDR1 and CDR2: KGHSH, LQKENI. With 0 bases clipped from V and 5 bases from J, the junction kept 4 bases outside the gene matches. CDR3 residues: CASSPPTGGKETQYF. The DNA for the CDR3 is TGTGCCAGCTCACCACCGACAGGGGGGAAGGAGACCCAGTACTTC.

J is TRBJ2-3 and V is TRBV7-3, with TRBD2 identical over 12 bases. Trimming took 5 bases from V and 2 from J; bases not matched to a gene: 5. This CDR3 has 16 residues. Germline V gene lookup returns CDR1 SGHTA and CDR2 FQGTGA. CDR3 in amino acids: CASSQGLAGYTDTQYF. In nucleotides, the CDR3 is TGTGCCAGCAGCCAGGGACTAGCGGGTTACACAGATACGCAGTATTTT.

V is TRBV19 and J is TRBJ1-5; 10 bases match TRBD1. CDR3 length: 17 residues. Germline-derived CDR1 and CDR2 are LNHDA and SQIVND (reference sequence). V lost 3 bases, J lost 11 bases, and 16 bases stayed unmatched. The CDR3 DNA sequence: TGTGCCAGTAGTATCCTAGCGGGACAGGGGTCCGGTAGTTCCCAGCATTTT. It yields the protein CASSILAGQGSGSSQHF.

The genes are TRBV15 and TRBJ1-2; D not resolved. V lost 5 bases to trimming and J lost 5 bases, with 9 bases between them. Looked up from germline, CDR1 is LNHNV and CDR2 is YYDKDF (reference sequence). The CDR3 contains 12 residues. The CDR3 nucleotides are TGTGCCACCAGCTCTCGCGTGTATGGCTACACCTTC. Translation: CATSSRVYGYTF.

The chain couples TRBV29-1 to TRBJ1-2; 10 nucleotides align to TRBD1. Germline V gene sequence: CDR1 SQVTM, CDR2 ANQGSEA. This CDR3 has 13 residues. CDR3 amino acids: CITRDRGLYGYTF. The CDR3 DNA reads TGCATTACCCGGGACAGGGGCCTCTATGGCTACACCTTC.

The chain joins TRBV10-3 to TRBJ2-7; 9 bases agree with TRBD1. The CDR3 length is 15 residues. CDR1 ENHRY and CDR2 SYGVKD come from the germline V gene. V trimming: 7 bases; J trimming: 4 bases; junction bases outside the gene matches: 11. The CDR3 reads CAIIFNRTGEYEQYF. The CDR3 nucleotides read TGTGCCATCATTTTCAATAGGACAGGGGAATACGAGCAGTACTTC.

This rearrangement joins TRBV4-3 to TRBJ1-5; a possible D gene is TRBD1 (6 bases). Deletions cut 1 base from V and 4 bases from J, with 11 bases between. CDR1 and CDR2 (germline): LGHNA, YSLEER. The CDR3 covers 15 residues. The chain's CDR3 is CASSQGTGRNQPQHF. In DNA, the CDR3 is TGCGCCAGCAGCCAAGGTACAGGGCGTAATCAGCCCCAGCATTTT.